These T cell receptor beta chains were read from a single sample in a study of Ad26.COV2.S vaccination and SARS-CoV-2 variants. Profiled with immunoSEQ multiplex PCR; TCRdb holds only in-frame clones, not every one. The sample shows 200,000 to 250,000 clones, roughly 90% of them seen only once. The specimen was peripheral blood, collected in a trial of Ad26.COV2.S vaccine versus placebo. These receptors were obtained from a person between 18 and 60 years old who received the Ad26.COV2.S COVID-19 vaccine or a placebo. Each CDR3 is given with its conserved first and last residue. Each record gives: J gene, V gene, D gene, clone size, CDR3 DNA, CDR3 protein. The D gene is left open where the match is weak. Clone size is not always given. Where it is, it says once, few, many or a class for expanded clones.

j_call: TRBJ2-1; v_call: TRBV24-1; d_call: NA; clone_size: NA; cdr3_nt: TGTGCCACCAGTGCCTTCACGGGGAATGAGCAGTTCTTC; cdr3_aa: CATSAFTGNEQFF
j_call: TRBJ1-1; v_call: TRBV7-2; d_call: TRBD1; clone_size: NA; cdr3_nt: TGTGCCAGCAGCTTAGTGACAGGGTTGACCACTGAAGCTTTCTTT; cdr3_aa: CASSLVTGLTTEAFF
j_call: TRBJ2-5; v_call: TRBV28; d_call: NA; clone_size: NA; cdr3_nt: TGTGCCAGCAGAAAGGCAGGGCTATCGGAGACCCAGTACTTC; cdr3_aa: CASRKAGLSETQYF
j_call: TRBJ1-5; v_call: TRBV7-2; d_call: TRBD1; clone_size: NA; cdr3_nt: TGTGCCAGCAGCTTAGTTGGGACAGGGGGAATGCAGCCCCAGCATTTT; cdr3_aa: CASSLVGTGGMQPQHF
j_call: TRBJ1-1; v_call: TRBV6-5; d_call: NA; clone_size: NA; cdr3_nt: TGTGCCAGCAGTTACTGGGGGTTGAACACTGAAGCTTTCTTT; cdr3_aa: CASSYWGLNTEAFF
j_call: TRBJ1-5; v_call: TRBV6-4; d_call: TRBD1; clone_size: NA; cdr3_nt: TGTGCCAGCATAATAACAGGGGACGGACAGCCCCAGCATTTT; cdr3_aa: CASIITGDGQPQHF
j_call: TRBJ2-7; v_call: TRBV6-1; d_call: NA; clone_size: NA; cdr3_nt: TGTGCCAGCAGTGACCCGGGGGCAAGGTTCGGCGAGCAGTACTTC; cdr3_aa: CASSDPGARFGEQYF
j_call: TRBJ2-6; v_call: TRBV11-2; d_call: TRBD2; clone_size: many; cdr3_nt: TGTGCCAGCAGCTTAGAGGGGGGGTCTGGGGCCAACGTCCTGACTTTC; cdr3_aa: CASSLEGGSGANVLTF
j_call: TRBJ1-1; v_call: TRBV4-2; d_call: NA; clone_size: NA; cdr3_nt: TGTGCCAGCAGCCAAGATAGGGGACGGAGCACTGAAGCTTTCTTT; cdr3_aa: CASSQDRGRSTEAFF
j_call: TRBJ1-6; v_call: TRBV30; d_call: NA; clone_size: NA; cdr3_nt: TGTGCCTGGAGTTTTACGGCCGGGCTTAGAACGTCACCCCTCCACTTT; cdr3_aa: CAWSFTAGLRTSPLHF
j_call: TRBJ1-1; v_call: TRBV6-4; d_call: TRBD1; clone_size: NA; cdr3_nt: TGTGCCAGCAACCTGGGACAGGGTAGGGTGAACACTGAAGCTTTCTTT; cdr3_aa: CASNLGQGRVNTEAFF
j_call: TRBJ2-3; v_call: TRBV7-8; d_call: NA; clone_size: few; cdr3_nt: TGTGCCAGCCTAAGCCGCACCCGTGATACGCAGTATTTT; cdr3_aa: CASLSRTRDTQYF
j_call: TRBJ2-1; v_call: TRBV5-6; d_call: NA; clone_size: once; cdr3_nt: TGTGCCAGCAGCTTGGTGCAGGGACATGAGCAGTTCTTC; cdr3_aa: CASSLVQGHEQFF
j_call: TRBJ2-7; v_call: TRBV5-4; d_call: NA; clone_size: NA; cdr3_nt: TGTGCCAGCAGCCGAAATCCAGGGTATGGCGAGCAGTACTTC; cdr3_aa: CASSRNPGYGEQYF
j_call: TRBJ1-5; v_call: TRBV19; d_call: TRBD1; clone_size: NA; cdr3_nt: TGTGCCAGTAGTACTTTGGGACAGGGAGTCACTCAGCCCCAGCATTTT; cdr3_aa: CASSTLGQGVTQPQHF
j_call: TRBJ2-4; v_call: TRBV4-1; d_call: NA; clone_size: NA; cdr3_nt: TGCGCCAGCAGCCAAGGGGCGACAGCTTTCGGCAAAAACATTCAGTACTTC; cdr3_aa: CASSQGATAFGKNIQYF
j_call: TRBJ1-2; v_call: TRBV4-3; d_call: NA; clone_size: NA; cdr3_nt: TGCGCCAGCAGCCAAGAGGCAGGGCTTCGCTATGGCTACACCTTC; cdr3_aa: CASSQEAGLRYGYTF
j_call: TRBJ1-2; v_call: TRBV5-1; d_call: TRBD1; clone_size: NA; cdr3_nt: TGCGCCAGCAGCTCAGACAGGGACTACACCTTC; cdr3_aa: CASSSDRDYTF
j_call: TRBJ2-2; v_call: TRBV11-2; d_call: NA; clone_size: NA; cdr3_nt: TGTGCCAGCAGTTCTCAGGTGGGCGGGGAGCTGTTTTTT; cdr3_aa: CASSSQVGGELFF
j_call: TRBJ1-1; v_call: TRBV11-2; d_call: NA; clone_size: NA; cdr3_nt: TGTGCCAGCAGCTCCCTTCTGGGGGCTGAAGCTTTCTTT; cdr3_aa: CASSSLLGAEAFF
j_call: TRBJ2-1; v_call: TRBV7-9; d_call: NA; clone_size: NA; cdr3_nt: TGTGCCAGCAGCCCCCCAGGGCAAGGCAGTGAGCAGTTCTTC; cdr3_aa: CASSPPGQGSEQFF
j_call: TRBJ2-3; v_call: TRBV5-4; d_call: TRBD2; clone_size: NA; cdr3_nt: TGTGCCAGCAGCCCCGAACTAGCGGGAGGGCTCACAGATACGCAGTATTTT; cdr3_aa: CASSPELAGGLTDTQYF
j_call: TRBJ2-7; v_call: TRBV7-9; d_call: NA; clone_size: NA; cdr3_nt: TGTGCCAGCAGCTCCCAAGGCCCTGCCTACGAGCAGTACTTC; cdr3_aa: CASSSQGPAYEQYF
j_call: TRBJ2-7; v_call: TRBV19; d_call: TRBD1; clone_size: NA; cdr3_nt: TGTGCCAGTAGTAAGCAGGGGGTGTCCTACGAGCAGTACTTC; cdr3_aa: CASSKQGVSYEQYF
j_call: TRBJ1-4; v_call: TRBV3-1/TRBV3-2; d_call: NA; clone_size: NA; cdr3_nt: TGTGCCAGCAGCCAAGGGCGAACCCAGGAGGAAAAACTGTTTTTT; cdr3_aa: CASSQGRTQEEKLFF
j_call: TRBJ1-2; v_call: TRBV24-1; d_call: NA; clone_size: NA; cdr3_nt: TGTGCCACCAGTGATTCCACAGGCCCCTATGGCTACACCTTC; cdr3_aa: CATSDSTGPYGYTF
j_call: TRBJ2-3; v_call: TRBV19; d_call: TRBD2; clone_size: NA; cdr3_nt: TGTGCCAGCCTATCTAGCGGGAAAACAGATACGCAGTATTTT; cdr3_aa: CASLSSGKTDTQYF
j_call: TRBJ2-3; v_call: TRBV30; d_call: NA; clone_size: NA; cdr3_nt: TGTGCCTGGAGGTGGGGCACAGATACGCAGTATTTT; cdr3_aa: CAWRWGTDTQYF
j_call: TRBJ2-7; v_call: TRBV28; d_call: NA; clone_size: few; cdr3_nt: TGTGCCAGCAGCTCCCCATACGAGCAGTACTTC; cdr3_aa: CASSSPYEQYF
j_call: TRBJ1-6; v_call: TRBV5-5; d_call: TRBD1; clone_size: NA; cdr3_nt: TGTGCCAGCAGCTCAGGACAGGGGGACTCACCCCTCCACTTT; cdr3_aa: CASSSGQGDSPLHF
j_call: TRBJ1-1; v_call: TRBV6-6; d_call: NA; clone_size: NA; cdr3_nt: TGTGCCAGCAGCCACTCGCCAGAACTTGTAGAAGCTTTCTTT; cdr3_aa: CASSHSPELVEAFF
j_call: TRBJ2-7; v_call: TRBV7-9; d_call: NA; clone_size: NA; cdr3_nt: TGTGCCAGCAGCCCAGGAGGGGTAAACGAGCAGTACTTC; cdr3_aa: CASSPGGVNEQYF
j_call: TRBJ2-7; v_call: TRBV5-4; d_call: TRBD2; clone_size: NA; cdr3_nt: TGTGCCAGCAGCTATAGCGGGAGGCCCATCTCCTACGAGCAGTACTTC; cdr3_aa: CASSYSGRPISYEQYF
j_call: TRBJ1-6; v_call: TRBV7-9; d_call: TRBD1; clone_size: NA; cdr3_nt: TGTGCCAGCAGCCGGACAGGGGGCGCCTTGTATTCACCCCTCCACTTT; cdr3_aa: CASSRTGGALYSPLHF
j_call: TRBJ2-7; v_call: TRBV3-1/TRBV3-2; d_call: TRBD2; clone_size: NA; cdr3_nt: TGTGCCAGCAGCCGCGGGACTAGCGGGGGGGCCCGGGGGTACGAGCAGTACTTC; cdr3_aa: CASSRGTSGGARGYEQYF
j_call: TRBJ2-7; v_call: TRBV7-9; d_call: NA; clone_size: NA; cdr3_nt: TGTGCCAGCAGCTCCCCATCCGGGGCTGGTAACGAGCAGTACTTC; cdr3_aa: CASSSPSGAGNEQYF
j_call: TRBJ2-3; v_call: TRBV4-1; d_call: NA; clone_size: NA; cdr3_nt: TGCGCCAGCAGCCATCTCAGGTACGAGGCAGATACGCAGTATTTT; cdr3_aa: CASSHLRYEADTQYF
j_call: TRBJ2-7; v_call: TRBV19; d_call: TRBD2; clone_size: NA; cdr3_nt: TGTGCCAGTAGTCCCGGGGGGGTCGAGCAGTACTTC; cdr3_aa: CASSPGGVEQYF
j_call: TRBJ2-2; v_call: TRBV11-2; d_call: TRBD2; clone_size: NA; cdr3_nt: TGTGCCAGCAGGGGACTAGCGGGGCCCACCGGGGAGCTGTTTTTT; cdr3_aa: CASRGLAGPTGELFF